This T cell receptor beta chain came from a study of T cells in Graves' hyperthyroidism and ophthalmopathy. Study-level findings and limits: Model-based prediction identified ophthalmopathy a median around seven months prior to its onset.

CDR3 size: 15 residues. Germline V gene sequence: CDR1 SGDLS, CDR2 YYNGEE. Between the trimmed V and J ends, which lost 4 bases and 0 bases, there was a span of 8 bases. A few counts support this clonotype. What it binds is unknown. When ophthalmopathy did not progress within 18 months, Graves' hyperthyroidism was considered stable. Those with hyperthyroidism were 18 to 65 years old, newly diagnosed, and ill for under 2 months. From RNA transcripts, TCR beta CDR3 regions were amplified. The primer set for the first-round RT-PCR of the TCR CDR3 was HTBI. TCRdb reanalysed the multiplex PCR reads using MiXCR and keeps one entry per CDR3 protein. The data show roughly 580,000 distinct CDR3 sequences, roughly 50% seen once.

Sequenced material: peripheral blood or thyroid tissue (not recorded which). V is TRBV9 and J is TRBJ2-6; D gene uncertain. This TCR was recovered from a woman aged 18-30 years with Graves' hyperthyroidism. The CDR3 DNA reads as TGTGCCAGCAGCCCAGTAAGCTCTGGGGCCAACGTCCTGACTTTC. This translates into CASSPVSSGANVLTF.